This T cell receptor beta chain emerged from a study of sequential checkpoint blockade in melanoma. Produced via immunoSEQ multiplex PCR; TCRdb's table is partial and in-frame only. The sample includes approximately 14,000 clones, under 65% of them seen just once. By its share, this clone is medium-sized (0.01 to 0.1%). Treatment given: randomized to nivolumab then ipilimumab (arm A) or the reverse (arm B). The CDR3 covers 14 residues. Per the germline V gene, CDR1 is KGHSH and CDR2 is LQKENI. Trimming left V 5 bases short and J 1 base short, with 9 bases between. Here the sequenced sample was CD8+ T cells sorted from blood (inferred from file names), taken from a patient given nivolumab and ipilimumab in sequence. This sequence was found in a human donor with melanoma. The V gene is TRBV18, the J gene TRBJ1-5; D possibly corresponds to TRBD1 (5 bases). CDR3 sequence reads: CASSVRQSNQPQHF. CDR3 DNA sequence: TGTGCCAGCTCAGTTAGACAGAGCAATCAGCCCCAGCATTTT.